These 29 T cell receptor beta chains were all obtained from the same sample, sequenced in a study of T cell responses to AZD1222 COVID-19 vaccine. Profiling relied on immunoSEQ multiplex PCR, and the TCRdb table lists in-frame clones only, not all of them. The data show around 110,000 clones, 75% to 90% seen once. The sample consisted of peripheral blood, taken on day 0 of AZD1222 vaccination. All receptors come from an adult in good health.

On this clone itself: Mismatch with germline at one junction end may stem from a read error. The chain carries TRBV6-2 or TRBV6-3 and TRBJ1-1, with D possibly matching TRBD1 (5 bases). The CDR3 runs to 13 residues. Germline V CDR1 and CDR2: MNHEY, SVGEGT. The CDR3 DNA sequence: TGTGCCAGCAGTTACTCGATCGCGGGGGAAGGTTTCTTT. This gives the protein CASSYSIAGEGFF.

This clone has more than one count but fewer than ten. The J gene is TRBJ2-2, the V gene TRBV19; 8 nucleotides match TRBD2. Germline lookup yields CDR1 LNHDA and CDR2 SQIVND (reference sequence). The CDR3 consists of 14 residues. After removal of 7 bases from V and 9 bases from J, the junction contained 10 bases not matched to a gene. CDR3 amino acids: CASIPAGVPRELFF. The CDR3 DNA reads TGTGCCAGTATTCCAGCGGGGGTCCCACGGGAGCTGTTTTTT.

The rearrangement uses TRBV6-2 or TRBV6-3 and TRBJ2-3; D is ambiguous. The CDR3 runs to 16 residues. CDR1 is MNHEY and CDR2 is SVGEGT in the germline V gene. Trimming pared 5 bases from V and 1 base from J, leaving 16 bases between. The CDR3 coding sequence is TGTGCCAGCAGTCAAAAAAGGTATCGAGGCACAGATACGCAGTATTTT. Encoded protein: CASSQKRYRGTDTQYF.

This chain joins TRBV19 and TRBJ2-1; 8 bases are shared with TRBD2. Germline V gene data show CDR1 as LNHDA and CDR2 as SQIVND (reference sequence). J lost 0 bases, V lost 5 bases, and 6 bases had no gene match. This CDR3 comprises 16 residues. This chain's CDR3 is CASSRGGGSSYNEQFF. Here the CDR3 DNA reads TGTGCCAGTAGTCGGGGCGGGGGGAGCTCCTACAATGAGCAGTTCTTC.

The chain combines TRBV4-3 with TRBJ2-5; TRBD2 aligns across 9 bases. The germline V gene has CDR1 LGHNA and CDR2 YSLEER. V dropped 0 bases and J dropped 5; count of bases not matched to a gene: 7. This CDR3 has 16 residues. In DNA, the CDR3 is TGCGCCAGCAGCCAAGAGTGGGCGGGAGGGGCTGAGACCCAGTACTTC. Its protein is CASSQEWAGGAETQYF.

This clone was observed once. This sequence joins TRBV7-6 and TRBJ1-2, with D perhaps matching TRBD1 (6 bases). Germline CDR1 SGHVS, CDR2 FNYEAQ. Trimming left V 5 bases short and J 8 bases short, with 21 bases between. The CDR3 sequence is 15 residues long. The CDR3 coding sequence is TGTGCCAGCAGCCAGGAACAGGGCCCATTGTGGGGCTACACCTTC. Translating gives CASSQEQGPLWGYTF.

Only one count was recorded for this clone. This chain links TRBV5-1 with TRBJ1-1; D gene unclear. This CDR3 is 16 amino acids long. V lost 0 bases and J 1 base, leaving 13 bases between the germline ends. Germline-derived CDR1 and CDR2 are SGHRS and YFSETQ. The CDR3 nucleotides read TGCGCCAGCAGCTTGGACGCGATATCGCCGAACACTGAAGCTTTCTTT. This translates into CASSLDAISPNTEAFF.

For the CDR3, the DNA is TGCGCCAGCAGCACCGGGGGGACGGAGACCCAGTACTTC. It specifies CASSTGGTETQYF. The chain carries TRBV5-1 and TRBJ2-5; TRBD2 matches 7 bases. Unmatched junction bases numbered 5, after V lost 4 bases and J lost 5 bases. This CDR3 is built from 13 residues. Per germline, CDR1 SGHRS and CDR2 YFSETQ.

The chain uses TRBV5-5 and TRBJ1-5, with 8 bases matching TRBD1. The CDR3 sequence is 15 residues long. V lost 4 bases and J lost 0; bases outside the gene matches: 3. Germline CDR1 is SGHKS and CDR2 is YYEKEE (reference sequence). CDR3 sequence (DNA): TGTGCCAGCAGCCAGGGGGCGCTTAGCAATCAGCCCCAGCATTTT. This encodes CASSQGALSNQPQHF. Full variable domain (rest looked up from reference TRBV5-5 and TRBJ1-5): DAGVTQSPTHLIKTRGQQVTLRCSPISGHKSVSWYQQVLGQGPQFIFQYYEKEERGRGNFPDRFSARQFPNYSSELNVNALLLGDSALYLCASSQGALSNQPQHFGDGTRLSIL.

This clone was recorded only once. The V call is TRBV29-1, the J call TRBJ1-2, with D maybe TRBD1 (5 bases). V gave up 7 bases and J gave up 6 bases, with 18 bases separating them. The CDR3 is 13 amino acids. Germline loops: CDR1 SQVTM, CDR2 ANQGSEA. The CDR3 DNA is TGCAGCGCCGGGGTCTCCAGGGATAATGGCTACACCTTC. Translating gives CSAGVSRDNGYTF.

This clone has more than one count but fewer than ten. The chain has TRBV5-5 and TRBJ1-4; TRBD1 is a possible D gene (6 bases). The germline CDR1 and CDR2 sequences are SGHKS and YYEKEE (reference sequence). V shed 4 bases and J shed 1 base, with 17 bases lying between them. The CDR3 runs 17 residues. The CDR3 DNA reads TGTGCCAGCAGCCCCCCCGGGGGGGGCGAAACTAATGAAAAACTGTTTTTT. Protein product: CASSPPGGGETNEKLFF.

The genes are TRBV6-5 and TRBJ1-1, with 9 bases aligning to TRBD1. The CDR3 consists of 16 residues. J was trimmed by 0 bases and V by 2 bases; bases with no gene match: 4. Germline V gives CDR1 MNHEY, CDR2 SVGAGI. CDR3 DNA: TGTGCCAGCAGTTACGGACAGGGGATAGTGAACACTGAAGCTTTCTTT. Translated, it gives CASSYGQGIVNTEAFF.

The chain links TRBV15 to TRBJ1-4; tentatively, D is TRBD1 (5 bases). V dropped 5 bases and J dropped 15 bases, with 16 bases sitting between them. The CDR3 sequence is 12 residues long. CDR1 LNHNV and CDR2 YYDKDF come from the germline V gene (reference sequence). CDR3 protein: CATSESGGSVFF. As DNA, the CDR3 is TGTGCCACCAGCGAGAGTGGGGGATCGGTGTTTTTT.

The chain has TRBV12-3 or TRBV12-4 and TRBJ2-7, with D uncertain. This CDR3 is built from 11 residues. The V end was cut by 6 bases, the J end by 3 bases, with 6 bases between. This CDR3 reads CASSQVYEQYF. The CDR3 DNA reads TGTGCCAGCAGCCAGGTCTACGAGCAGTACTTC.

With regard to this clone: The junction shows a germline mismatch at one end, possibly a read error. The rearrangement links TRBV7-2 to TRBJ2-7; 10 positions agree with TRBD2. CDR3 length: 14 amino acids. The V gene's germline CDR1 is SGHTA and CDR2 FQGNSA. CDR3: CASSLAGGSYEQYF. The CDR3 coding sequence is TGTGCCAGCAGTTTAGCGGGAGGTTCCTACGAGCAGTACTTC.

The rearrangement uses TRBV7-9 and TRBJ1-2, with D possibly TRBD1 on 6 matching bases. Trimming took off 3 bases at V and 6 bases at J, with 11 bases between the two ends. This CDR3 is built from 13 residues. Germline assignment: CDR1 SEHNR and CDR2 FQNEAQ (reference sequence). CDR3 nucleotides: TGTGCCAGCAGCTTCGACAGGAACAATGGCTACACCTTC. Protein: CASSFDRNNGYTF.

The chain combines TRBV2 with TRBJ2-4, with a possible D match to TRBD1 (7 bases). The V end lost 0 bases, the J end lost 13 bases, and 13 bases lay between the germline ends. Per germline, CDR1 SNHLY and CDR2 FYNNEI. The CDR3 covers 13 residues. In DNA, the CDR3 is TGTGCCAGCAGTGAAGCGCGGGCAGGGGGGCAGTACTTC. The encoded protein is CASSEARAGGQYF.

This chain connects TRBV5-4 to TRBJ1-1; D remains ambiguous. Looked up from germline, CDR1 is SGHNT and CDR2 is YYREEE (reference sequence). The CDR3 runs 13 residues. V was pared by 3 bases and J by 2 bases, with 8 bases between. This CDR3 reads CASSWAGNTEAFF. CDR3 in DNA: TGTGCCAGCAGCTGGGCTGGAAACACTGAAGCTTTCTTT.

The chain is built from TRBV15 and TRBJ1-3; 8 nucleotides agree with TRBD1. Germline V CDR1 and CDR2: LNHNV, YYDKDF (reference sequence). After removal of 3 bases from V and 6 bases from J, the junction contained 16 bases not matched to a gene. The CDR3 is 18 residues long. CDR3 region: CATSRVRADRVVTNTIYF. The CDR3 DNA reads TGTGCCACCAGCAGGGTCAGGGCGGACAGGGTCGTAACAAACACCATATATTTT.

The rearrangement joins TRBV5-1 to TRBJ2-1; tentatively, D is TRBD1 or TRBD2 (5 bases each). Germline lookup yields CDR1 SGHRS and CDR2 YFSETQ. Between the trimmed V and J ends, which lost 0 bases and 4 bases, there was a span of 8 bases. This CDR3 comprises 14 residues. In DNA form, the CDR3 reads TGCGCCAGCAGCTTGGGGGACGGATACAATGAGCAGTTCTTC. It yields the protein CASSLGDGYNEQFF.

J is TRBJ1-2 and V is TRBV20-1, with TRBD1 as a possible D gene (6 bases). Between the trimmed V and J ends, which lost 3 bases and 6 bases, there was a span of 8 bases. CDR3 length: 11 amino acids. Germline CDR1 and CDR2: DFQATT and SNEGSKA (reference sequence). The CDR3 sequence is CSARRGDGYTF. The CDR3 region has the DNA TGCAGTGCTAGGAGGGGGGATGGCTACACCTTC.

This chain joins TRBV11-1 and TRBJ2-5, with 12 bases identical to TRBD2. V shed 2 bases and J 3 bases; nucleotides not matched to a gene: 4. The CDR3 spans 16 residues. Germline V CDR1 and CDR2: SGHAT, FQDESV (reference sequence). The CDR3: CASSLRSSGGEETQYF. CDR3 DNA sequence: TGTGCCAGCAGCTTAAGGTCTAGCGGGGGGGAAGAGACCCAGTACTTC. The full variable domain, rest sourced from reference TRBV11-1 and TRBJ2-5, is EAEVAQSPRYKITEKSQAVAFWCDPISGHATLYWYRQILGQGPELLVQFQDESVVDDSQLPKDRFSAERLKGVDSTLKIQPAELGDSAMYLCASSLRSSGGEETQYFGPGTRLLVL.

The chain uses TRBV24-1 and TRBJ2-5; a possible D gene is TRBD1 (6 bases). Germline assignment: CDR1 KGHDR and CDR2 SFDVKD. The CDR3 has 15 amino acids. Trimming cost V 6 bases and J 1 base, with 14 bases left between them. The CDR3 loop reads CATSPGARAQETQYF. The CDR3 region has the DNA TGTGCCACCAGTCCAGGGGCAAGAGCCCAAGAGACCCAGTACTTC.

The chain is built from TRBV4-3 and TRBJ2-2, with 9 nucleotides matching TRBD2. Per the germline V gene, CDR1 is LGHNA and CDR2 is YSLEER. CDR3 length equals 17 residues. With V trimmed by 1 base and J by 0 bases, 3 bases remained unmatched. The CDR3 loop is CASSQGGLASNTGELFF. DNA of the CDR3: TGCGCCAGCAGCCAAGGGGGACTAGCCTCGAACACCGGGGAGCTGTTTTTT.

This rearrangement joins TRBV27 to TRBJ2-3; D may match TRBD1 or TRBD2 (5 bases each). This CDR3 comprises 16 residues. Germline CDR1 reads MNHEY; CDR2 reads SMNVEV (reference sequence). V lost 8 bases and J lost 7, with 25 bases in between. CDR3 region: CASAAELGLASNTQYF. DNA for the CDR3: TGTGCCAGCGCTGCGGAACTGGGGCTAGCCTCAAATACGCAGTATTTT.

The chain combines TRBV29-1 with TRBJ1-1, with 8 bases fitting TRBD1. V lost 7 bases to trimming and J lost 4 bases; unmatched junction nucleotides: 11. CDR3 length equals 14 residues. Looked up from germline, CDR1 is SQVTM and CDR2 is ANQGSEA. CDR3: CSGTGLSRTTEAFF. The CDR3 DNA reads TGCAGCGGGACAGGGCTTTCCCGGACCACTGAAGCTTTCTTT. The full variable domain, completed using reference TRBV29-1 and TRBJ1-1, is SAVISQKPSRDICQRGTSLTIQCQVDSQVTMMFWYRQQPGQSLTLIATANQGSEATYESGFVIDKFPISRPNLTFSTLTVSNMSPEDSSIYLCSGTGLSRTTEAFFGQGTRLTVV.

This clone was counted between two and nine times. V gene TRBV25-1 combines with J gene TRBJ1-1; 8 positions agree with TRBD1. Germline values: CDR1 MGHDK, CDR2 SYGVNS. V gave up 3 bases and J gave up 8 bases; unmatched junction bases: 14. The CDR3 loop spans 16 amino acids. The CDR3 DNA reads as TGTGCCAGCAGTGACGACTTCCGGACAGGGAAAGGGGAAGCTTTCTTT. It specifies CASSDDFRTGKGEAFF. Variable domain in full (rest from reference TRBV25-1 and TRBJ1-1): EADIYQTPRYLVIGTGKKITLECSQTMGHDKMYWYQQDPGMELHLIHYSYGVNSTEKGDLSSESTVSRIRTEHFPLTLESARPSHTSQYLCASSDDFRTGKGEAFFGQGTRLTVV.

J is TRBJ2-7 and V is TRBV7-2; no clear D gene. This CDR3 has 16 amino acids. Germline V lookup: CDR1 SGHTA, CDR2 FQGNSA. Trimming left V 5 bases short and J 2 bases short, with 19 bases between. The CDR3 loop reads CASSPLEARRAYEQYF. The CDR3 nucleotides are TGTGCCAGCAGCCCCCTCGAGGCTCGCCGGGCCTACGAGCAGTACTTC. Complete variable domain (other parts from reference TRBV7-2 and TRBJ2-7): GAGVSQSPSNKVTEKGKDVELRCDPISGHTALYWYRQSLGQGLEFLIYFQGNSAPDKSGLPSDRFSAERTGGSVSTLTIQRTQQEDSAVYLCASSPLEARRAYEQYFGPGTRLTVT.

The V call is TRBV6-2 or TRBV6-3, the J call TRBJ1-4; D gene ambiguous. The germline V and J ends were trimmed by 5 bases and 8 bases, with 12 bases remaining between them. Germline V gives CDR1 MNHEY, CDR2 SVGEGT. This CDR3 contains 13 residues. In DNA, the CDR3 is TGTGCCAGCAGTAGGGTGCTCAGGGAAAAACTGTTTTTT. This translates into CASSRVLREKLFF.